Given below is one TCR beta chain in context. Its ends do not fully match the called genes, so a read error is possible. Germline V gene lookup returns CDR1 SGHAT and CDR2 FQDESV (reference sequence). The CDR3 is 16 amino acids. Sequencing libraries for TCR beta were prepared with iRepertoire HTBI primers and Arm-PCR of CDR3 regions. TCRdb re-derived calls from the multiplex PCR reads in MiXCR, one entry per CDR3 protein. The sample contains about 660,000 distinct CDR3 sequences, approximately 29% of which appear only once. Regarding time point: persistent/refractory GD, antithyroid drugs over 5 years with positive TRAb. After RNA was extracted from PBMCs, the TCR library was made from it. This entry is derived from a study of regulatory T cells in long-lasting Graves disease. The wider study: A definition of persistent Graves' disease required over 5 years of antithyroid drugs plus positive TSH receptor antibodies.

This rearrangement joins TRBV11-1 to TRBJ2-2; D perhaps matches TRBD2 (6 bases). The sequencing used peripheral blood mononuclear cells (PBMCs), collected when the disease was refractory, from a patient treated with antithyroid drugs. This receptor was taken from a female donor with Graves disease. In nucleotides, the CDR3 is TGTGCCAGCAGCCCCGAGACTAGTGGATTCTCCGGGGAGCTGCTTTTT. Its protein is CASSPETSGFSGELLF.